This T cell receptor (beta chain) comes out of a study of control samples from healthy donors and cancer patients. Using immunoSEQ multiplex PCR, the repertoire was profiled, and TCRdb retains in-frame clones only, with some absent. This table holds 150,000 to 200,000 clones, approximately 95% found once. This CDR3 has 15 residues. The J segment lost 7 bases and the V segment lost 6 bases, leaving 14 bases of the junction unmatched. The germline V gene has CDR1 ENHRY and CDR2 SYGVKD. This sequence originates from a man between 18 and 35 years old in good health. The rearrangement links TRBV10-3 to TRBJ1-2, with TRBD1 matching over 7 bases. Material: blood. The CDR3, as DNA: TGTGCCATCAGAGAAGCAGGGGGAGGTATCCGTGGCTACACCTTC. As protein: CAIREAGGGIRGYTF.